This TCR beta chain was profiled in a study of CD8+ T cells in alopecia areata. Notes on the study in general: Clonality in the scalp and expanded CD8+ clones ranked among the top 100 were significantly decreased by tofacitinib. In lesional scalp, particularly from alopecia totalis/universalis, clonality was higher than in normal scalp.

CDR3 length equals 11 residues. V was clipped by 5 bases and J by 6 bases, with 10 bases between them. Germline V gene sequence: CDR1 DFQATT, CDR2 SNEGSKA (reference sequence). This clone has only a few counts. Antigen specificity is unknown. Treatment meaning: oral pan-JAK inhibitor, 5-10 mg twice daily. The investigators collected lesional scalp punch biopsies and peripheral blood from alopecia areata patients. Reverse transcribed after extraction, RNA yielded cDNA as the sequencing template. TCRdb keeps only in-frame clones here, not all; method: immunoSEQ multiplex PCR. Of a few hundred thousand clones in the sample, under 40% were seen once.

Sequencing was performed on CD4+ T cells sorted from blood, taken between weeks 30 and 35, from a patient treated with tofacitinib. The receptor comes from a human donor with alopecia areata. The V call is TRBV20-1, the J call TRBJ1-1, with D unresolved. The CDR3 sequence is CSAPKGAEAFF. In DNA, the CDR3 is TGCAGTGCTCCCAAGGGTGCTGAAGCTTTCTTT.